These 4 T cell receptor beta chains were all obtained from the same sample, sequenced in a study of CD8+CD57+ T cells in acquired aplastic anemia. Previously, flow cytometry had revealed CD8+CD57+ cell expansion in the patients chosen for sequencing. Genomic DNA acted as the template from which TCR beta VDJ combination and CDR3 sequence profiling were carried out. MiXCR, applied by TCRdb to the reads, yields one record per CDR3 protein. The sample yields about 190,000 distinct CDR3 sequences, 48% seen once. Material: sorted CD4+, CD8+, or CD8+CD57+ T cells (not recorded which) from PBMCs. These receptors originate from a human donor with aplastic anemia.

About this clonotype: One end of the junction is discordant with germline, which a read error may explain. V and J are TRBV24-1 and TRBJ2-5; 8 bases are shared with TRBD1. Germline CDR1 and CDR2: KGHDR and SFDVKD. The CDR3 covers 17 residues. This chain's CDR3 is CVTSDPPGQGAVETQYF. The CDR3 bases are TGTGTCACCAGTGACCCCCCGGGGCAGGGGGCCGTAGAGACCCAGTACTTC.

This clonotype was counted at least ten times. CDR3 sequence: CASSSKRGAYNEQFF. The DNA of the CDR3 is TGTGCCAGCAGCAGCAAGCGGGGTGCCTACAATGAGCAGTTCTTC. This sequence joins TRBV11-2 and TRBJ2-1; 7 nucleotides line up with TRBD2. With 5 bases clipped from V and 2 bases from J, the junction kept 6 bases outside the gene matches. CDR1 SGHAT and CDR2 FQNNGV come from the germline V gene. The length of the CDR3 is 15 residues.

This clonotype was counted at least ten times. This chain joins TRBV9 and TRBJ1-4; the match to TRBD1 covers 7 bases. This CDR3 comprises 15 residues. The ends lost 4 bases at V and 8 bases at J; junction bases unmatched: 11. CDR1 is SGDLS, CDR2 YYNGEE, per germline. The CDR3 nucleotides are TGTGCCAGCAGCCGCAGACAGGGTTCGGGAGAAAAACTGTTTTTT. Translating gives CASSRRQGSGEKLFF.

DNA of the CDR3: TGTGCCAGTAGTATAGTTCGGTCCCCGGCCTACGAGCAGTACTTC. Protein product: CASSIVRSPAYEQYF. The chain employs TRBV19 and TRBJ2-7; no definite D call. Germline V gene sequence: CDR1 LNHDA, CDR2 SQIVND (reference sequence). V was clipped by 1 base and J by 2 bases, with 12 bases between them. This CDR3 is built from 15 residues.